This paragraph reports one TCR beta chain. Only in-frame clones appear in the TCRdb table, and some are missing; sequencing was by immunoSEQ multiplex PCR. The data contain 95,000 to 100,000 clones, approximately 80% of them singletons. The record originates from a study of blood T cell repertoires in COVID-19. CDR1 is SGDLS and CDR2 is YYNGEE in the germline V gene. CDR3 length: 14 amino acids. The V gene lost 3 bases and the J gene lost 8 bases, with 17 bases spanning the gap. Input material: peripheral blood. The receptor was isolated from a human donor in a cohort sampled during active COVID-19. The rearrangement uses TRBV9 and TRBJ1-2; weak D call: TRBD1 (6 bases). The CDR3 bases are TGTGCCAGCAGCGCGACAGGAACGGAAGAAGGCTACACCTTC. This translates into CASSATGTEEGYTF.